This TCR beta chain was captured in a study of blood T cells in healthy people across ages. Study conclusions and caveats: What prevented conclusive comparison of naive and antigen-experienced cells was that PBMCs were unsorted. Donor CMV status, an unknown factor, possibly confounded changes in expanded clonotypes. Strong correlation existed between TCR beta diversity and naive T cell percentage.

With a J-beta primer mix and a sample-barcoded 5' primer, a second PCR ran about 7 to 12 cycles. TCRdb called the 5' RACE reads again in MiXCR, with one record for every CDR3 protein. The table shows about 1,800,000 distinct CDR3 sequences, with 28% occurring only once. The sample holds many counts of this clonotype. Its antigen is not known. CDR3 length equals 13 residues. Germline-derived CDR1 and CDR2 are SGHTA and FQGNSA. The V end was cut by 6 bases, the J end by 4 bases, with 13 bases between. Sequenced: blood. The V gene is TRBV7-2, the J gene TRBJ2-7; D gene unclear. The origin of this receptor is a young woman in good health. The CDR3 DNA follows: TGTGCCAGCAGACCAAATCTATGGTACGAGCAGTACTTC. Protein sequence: CASRPNLWYEQYF.